This is a list of T cell receptor beta chains from one sample in a study of T-cell memory formation after mild COVID-19. TCRdb recomputed calls from the 5' RACE reads with MiXCR, one row per CDR3 protein. The top ten clones hold approximately 3.5% of a sample with roughly 250,000 distinct CDR3 sequences, 15% to 20% of them seen once. The specimen sequenced was PBMCs or a T cell subset sorted from them (not recorded which). The receptors here all came from a man aged 18 to 35 who had mild COVID-19 (a few samples of this study predate the infection). Cell type and time point are not known. CDR3s include the opening cysteine and the closing phenylalanine or tryptophan. The D gene is left open where the match is weak. Clone size, where shown, is once, few, many, or a class for clones that have expanded.

>TRBJ1-5|TRBD1|-|16|TRBV6-1
CASSGQGVIGNQPQHF
TGTGCCAGCAGCGGACAGGGGGTGATTGGCAATCAGCCCCAGCATTTT
>TRBJ2-1|-|few|14|TRBV11-1
CASSLAGEYNEQFF
TGTGCCAGCAGCTTAGCGGGGGAGTACAATGAGCAGTTCTTC
>TRBJ2-6|-|few|14|TRBV4-3
CASSQGNGANVLTF
TGCGCCAGCAGCCAAGGAAATGGGGCCAACGTCCTGACTTTC
>TRBJ1-2|TRBD1|-|15|TRBV7-8
CASSLGDRTNYGYTF
TGTGCCAGCAGCTTAGGGGACAGAACTAACTATGGCTACACCTTC
>TRBJ2-2|-|-|14|TRBV6-1
CASRLQGGTGELFF
TGTGCCAGCAGACTCCAGGGAGGAACCGGGGAGCTGTTTTTT
>TRBJ1-2|-|-|13|TRBV29-1
CSVMAGTNYGYTF
TGCAGCGTTATGGCAGGAACTAACTATGGCTACACCTTC
>TRBJ1-4|-|-|14|TRBV7-9
CASSLGGFNEKLFF
TGTGCCAGCAGCTTAGGGGGATTTAATGAAAAACTGTTTTTT
>TRBJ2-3|-|few|15|TRBV9
CASSVQSRGTDTQYF
TGTGCCAGCAGCGTACAATCGAGAGGCACAGATACGCAGTATTTT
>TRBJ1-5|TRBD1|-|14|TRBV19
CASSAGGRNQPQHF
TGTGCCAGTAGTGCAGGGGGACGGAACCAGCCCCAGCATTTT
>TRBJ1-2|TRBD1|-|13|TRBV12-3/TRBV12-4
CASSNRGLDGYTF
TGTGCCAGCAGTAACAGGGGGCTAGATGGCTACACCTTC
>TRBJ2-4|-|many|13|TRBV9
CASSRGDGNIQYF
TGTGCCAGCAGCAGAGGCGATGGAAACATTCAGTACTTC
>TRBJ1-2|-|few|13|TRBV12-3/TRBV12-4
CASSLEAGYGYTF
TGTGCCAGCAGTTTGGAAGCGGGCTATGGCTACACCTTC
>TRBJ2-2|TRBD2|few|14|TRBV20-1
CSASPAGTTGELFF
TGCAGTGCTAGCCCAGCGGGAACGACCGGGGAGCTGTTTTTT
>TRBJ1-2|TRBD1|-|14|TRBV6-1
CASSGGQGAGGYTF
TGTGCCAGCAGTGGGGGACAGGGGGCAGGGGGCTACACCTTC
>TRBJ2-2|-|-|17|TRBV5-1
CASSLARLLRGTGELFF
TGCGCCAGCAGCTTGGCCCGTTTACTCAGGGGCACCGGGGAGCTGTTTTTT